This T cell receptor beta chain emerged from a study of radiation and T cells in renal cell carcinoma. Generated by immunoSEQ multiplex PCR, the TCRdb table keeps only in-frame clones and is missing some. This table has about 130,000 clones, roughly four fifths appearing once. General study findings and limits: Without pretreatment biopsies, baseline tumor clonotype presence was undetermined.

The time point was: blood 2 weeks post-SBRT. Treatment here: 15 Gy SBRT to primary tumor, nephrectomy 4 weeks later. Comment on this clone: Its matching antigen is unknown.

This sequence originates from a man aged 45-60 years with renal cell carcinoma. The material sequenced was blood, taken from a patient whose treatment included radiotherapy and nephrectomy.

CDR3 protein: CASSLLTGNGETQYF. CDR3 nucleotides: TGCGCCAGCAGCTTACTCACCGGGAACGGGGAGACCCAGTACTTC. This sequence joins TRBV5-1 and TRBJ2-5; a weak D match, TRBD2 (5 bases). V lost 2 bases and J lost 5, with 16 bases in between. Looked up from germline, CDR1 is SGHRS and CDR2 is YFSETQ. This CDR3 has 15 amino acids. Drawing the rest from reference TRBV5-1 and TRBJ2-5, the complete variable domain is KAGVTQTPRYLIKTRGQQVTLSCSPISGHRSVSWYQQTPGQGLQFLFEYFSETQRNKGNFPGRFSGRQFSNSRSEMNVSTLELGDSALYLCASSLLTGNGETQYFGPGTRLLVL.